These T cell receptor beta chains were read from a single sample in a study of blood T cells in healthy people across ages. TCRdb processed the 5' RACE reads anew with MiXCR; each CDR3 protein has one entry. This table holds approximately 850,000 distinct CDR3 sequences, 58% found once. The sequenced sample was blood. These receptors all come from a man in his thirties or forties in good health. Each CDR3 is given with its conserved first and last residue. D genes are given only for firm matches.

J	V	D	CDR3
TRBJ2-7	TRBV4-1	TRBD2	CASSHKTSGSYEQYF
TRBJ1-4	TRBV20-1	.	CSATDSLKPFF
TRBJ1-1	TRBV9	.	CASSVPNSLNTEAFF
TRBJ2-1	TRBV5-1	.	CASTLTASYNEQFF
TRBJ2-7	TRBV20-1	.	CSARVVPSPQYF
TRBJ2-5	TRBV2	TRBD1	CASSEAGTVNVETQYF
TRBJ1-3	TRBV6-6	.	CASSRIDSGNTIYF
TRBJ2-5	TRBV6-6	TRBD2	CASSYGGGGRRGETQYF
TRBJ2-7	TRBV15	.	CATSRDESSYEQYF
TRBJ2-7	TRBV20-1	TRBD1	CSLLGQGSYGQYF
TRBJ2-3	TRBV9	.	CASSGGSAPDTQYF
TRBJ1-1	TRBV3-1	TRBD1	CASGRTGRNTEAFF
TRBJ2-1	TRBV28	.	CASSLTERNEQFF
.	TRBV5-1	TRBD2	CASSIPTSGVPYEQYF
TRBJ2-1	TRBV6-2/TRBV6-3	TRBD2	CASSYTSSGRLGSYNEQFF
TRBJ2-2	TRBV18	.	CASSPTSSTGELFF
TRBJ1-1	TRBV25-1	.	CASSVLTGSPAFF
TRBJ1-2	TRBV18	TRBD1	CASSNQGARGYTF
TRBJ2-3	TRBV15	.	CAITRAGYTDTQYF
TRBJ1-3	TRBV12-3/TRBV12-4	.	CASSLVSGGRFSGNTIYF
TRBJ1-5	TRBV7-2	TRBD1	CASSLGTGFSDQPQHF
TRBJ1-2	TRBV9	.	CASSVGAAPYGYTF
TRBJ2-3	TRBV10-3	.	CAISGRDTQYF
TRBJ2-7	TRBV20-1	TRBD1	CSADRGYEQYF
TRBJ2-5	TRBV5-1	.	CASSELIPVRETQYF
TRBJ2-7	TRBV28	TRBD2	CASSGGDSGRAYEQYF
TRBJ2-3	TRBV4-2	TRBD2	CASSQETPIAGGLGTDTQYF
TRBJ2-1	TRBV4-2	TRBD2	CASSQVVAGGGFNEQFF
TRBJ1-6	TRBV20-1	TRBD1	CSARSTGTGFGSPLHF
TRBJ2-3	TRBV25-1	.	CASSGPRALPRGTDTQYF
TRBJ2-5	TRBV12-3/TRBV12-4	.	CASSVVAGQETQYF
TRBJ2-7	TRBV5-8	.	CASLGYEQYF
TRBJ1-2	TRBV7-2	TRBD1	CASTLRTGRDGYTF
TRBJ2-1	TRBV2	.	CASKLGQDNNEQFF
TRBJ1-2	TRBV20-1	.	CSARGRGRIYGYTF
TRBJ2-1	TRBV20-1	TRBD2	CSATGTSGLGVEQFF
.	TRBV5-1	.	CASSLARESEQYF
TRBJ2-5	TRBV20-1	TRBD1	CSASTGGQETQYF
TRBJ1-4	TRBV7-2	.	CASSLAVFGDTNEKLFF
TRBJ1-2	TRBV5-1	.	CASSPTDYFPYGYTF
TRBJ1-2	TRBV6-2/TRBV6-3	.	CASSSGTSYGYTF
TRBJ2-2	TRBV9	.	CASGIGSTLSTGELFF
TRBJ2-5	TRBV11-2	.	CASSLGAGPGETQYF
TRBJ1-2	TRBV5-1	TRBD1	CTSSPGTGKGYTF
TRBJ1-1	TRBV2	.	CASSEEGGTEAFF